Included here is one T cell receptor beta chain sequence, with context. This clone was detected only once. Its antigen is still unknown. No much larger clone exists at a distance of one base, and base qualities are not known. CD8 naive samples were obtained by positive selection for CCR7 among CD45RO-negative cells, yielding a CD45RA+CCR7+ population from which TemRA cells were excluded. Healthy HIV-negative adults with no recently reported acute infections or vaccinations were included as donors. Every donor was a Caucasian adult residing in Nashville, Tennessee, USA. Blood was collected by leukapheresis, and PBMCs were isolated by Ficoll-Histopaque density gradient centrifugation and then cryopreserved in liquid nitrogen vapor phase. Analytical flow cytometry was used to check the purity and quantity of each magnetically sorted T cell population. Genomic DNA was isolated from each sorted fraction and quantified by UV absorbance on a Nanodrop 2000c.

The data were taken from a study of shared clonotypes between healthy human individuals (dated by TCRdb to the early 2020s). Regarding the study in general: Three men and a couple of women, aged 18 to 49 years, made up the cohort. For each donor, three plates each were used for CD4 naive and CD4 memory, two plates were used for CD8 naive, and one plate was used for CD8 memory. The study deeply sequenced blood TCR repertoires of several healthy adults to estimate repertoire size and the extent of clonotype sharing between individuals. Different laboratories and diverse techniques were used to prepare libraries and sequence TCR repertoires, to increase sequencing depth and limit assay-specific biases. Leukapheresis yielded between about 0.94 and 8.9 billion PBMCs per donor.

The full study reports these points: Incomplete sequencing was indicated by rarefaction of sorted-subset datasets, despite the large sequencing depth. Because the study included a small number of donors, the genetic and exposure-history diversity represented was limited. Compared with non-shared clonotypes, clonotypes shared by all four sorted-subset donors had higher generation probabilities. Naive subsets generally had larger estimated clonotype richness than memory subsets. Sampling was restricted to blood, and TCR repertoires in tissues likely differ from the TCR repertoires found in blood. Based on pairwise subsampling, the degree of clonotype sharing among donors was expected to be affected by sequencing depth. Approximately 5% of naive CD4, around 3.6% of naive CD8, 2.3% of memory CD4, and more than 0.35% of memory CD8 clonotypes were shared across a few donors.

Using the deep immunoSEQ assay, TCR CDR3 regions were amplified from genomic DNA by multiplex PCR. For each cell subset, the extracted genomic DNA was distributed evenly across all wells of several immunoSEQ 96-well plates, and each plate served as one replicate. For sorted subsets, 150 to 250 ng of genomic DNA, equivalent to around 30,000 T cell genomes, went into each replicate PCR. The purified libraries were quantified using a Qubit 3.0 fluorometer, sized with a Bioanalyzer 2100, and then quantified again using the KAPA Library Quantification kit. Each immunoSEQ 96-well plate was sequenced on its own single-read 150-cycle Illumina NextSeq 550 flow cell. The paper's data handling went like this. Because only junctional sequences without quality scores were contained in the immunoSEQ output, filtering matching that applied to full-length reads could not be performed. Sequences were annotated with PyIR, a Python wrapper for IgBLAST v1.9, using IMGT germline references to assign V/J genes and CDR3. Any read was removed if the V/J assignment was weak (E-value above 1e-6), the CDR3 was missing, or the read contained stop codons, out-of-frame junctions, or ambiguous translated residues. V3J clonotypes were defined as sequences sharing an identical inferred V gene, J gene, and CDR3 amino acid sequence. Percentage overlap between repertoires was computed as shared unique clonotypes divided by the size of the smaller repertoire. Three approaches were used to assess repertoire richness: RTK rarefaction, the Chao1 estimator, and Recon v2.1 estimates of unobserved clonotypes. Generation probabilities for all TCRbeta clonotypes obtained by the gDNA method from a handful of donors were computed using OLGA. TCRdb provides this immuneACCESS table in a form limited to in-frame rearrangements. Some clones are lacking; in checked studies, under half of them reflect an unresolved V gene, and why the rest are absent is not known. V, J and clone size derive from that table, while D and trimming were established from the DNA sequence. In this sample the table shows about 2 million clones, about 95% of which occur a single time. Roughly 1% of the sample is in the top ten clones.

CDR1 and CDR2 are read off the germline V gene (reference sequence) as LNHDA and SQIVND. A distance of 7 bases separates the germline ends of V and J, which lose 7 bases and 7 bases respectively. Its CDR3 holds 11 amino acids, cysteine through phenylalanine. Solely the CDR3 DNA is kept, with 33 bases framed from the first base. Sequencing was done on a sample of naive CD8+ T cells sorted from blood. The cell subset or site label, read with the paper, signifies: CD45RA+CCR7+. The chain uses TRBV19 and TRBJ2-2; there is no confident call for the D gene. This clonotype was sampled from a man aged 18 to 30 in good health. The DNA sequence is given as TGTGCCAGTACCAACTACGGGGAGCTGTTTTTT. This sequence encodes CASTNYGELFF.